Listed below are T cell receptor beta chains from one sample, sequenced in a study of cytomegalovirus exposure and HLA in healthy donors. The protocol was immunoSEQ multiplex PCR, while the TCRdb copy is restricted to in-frame clones and leaves out a portion. The sample records roughly 280,000 clones, under 80% being singletons. Sequenced: PBMCs. These receptors were taken from a female donor in good health and CMV-seronegative. Each CDR3 is given with its conserved first and last residue. Each record gives: V gene, J gene, clone size, D gene, CDR3 protein, CDR3 DNA. The D gene is left open where the match is weak. The listing skips clone size in some rows; elsewhere it reads once, few, many or a size class.

TRBV14	TRBJ1-1	NA	NA	CASSQPPGTSLNTEAFF	TGTGCCAGCAGCCAACCCCCAGGTACCTCCTTGAACACTGAAGCTTTCTTT
TRBV5-1	TRBJ2-2	NA	TRBD2	CASSPGTSRNTGELFF	TGCGCCAGCAGCCCTGGGACTAGCAGGAACACCGGGGAGCTGTTTTTT
TRBV11-3	TRBJ2-1	NA	NA	CASSPRGGTEQFF	TGTGCCAGCAGCCCCCGTGGAGGGACTGAGCAGTTCTTC
TRBV10-3	TRBJ2-1	many	TRBD2	CAISEAWTSGKSYNEQFF	TGTGCCATCAGTGAGGCTTGGACTAGCGGGAAATCCTACAATGAGCAGTTCTTC
TRBV5-1	TRBJ2-1	NA	NA	CASSLVGRGPNEQFF	TGCGCCAGCAGCTTGGTCGGGAGAGGGCCGAATGAGCAGTTCTTC
TRBV7-9	TRBJ1-1	NA	NA	CASSLDTNTEAFF	TGTGCCAGCAGCTTAGACACAAACACTGAAGCTTTCTTT
TRBV7-2	TRBJ2-3	NA	NA	CASSTQGFTQYF	TGTGCCAGCAGCACCCAGGGATTTACGCAGTATTTT
TRBV11-3	TRBJ1-1	NA	NA	CASSPQGTRGNTEAFF	TGTGCCAGCAGCCCTCAGGGTACAAGGGGGAACACTGAAGCTTTCTTT
TRBV6-5	TRBJ1-1	NA	TRBD1	CASTATGGFRAFF	TGTGCCAGCACCGCGACAGGGGGCTTTCGAGCTTTCTTT
TRBV19	TRBJ1-5	NA	NA	CASSISGFNQPQHF	TGTGCCAGTAGTATCTCGGGATTCAATCAGCCCCAGCATTTT
TRBV5-1	TRBJ1-6	NA	TRBD1	CASSFQGQNNSPLHF	TGCGCCAGCAGCTTTCAGGGACAGAATAATTCACCCCTCCACTTT
TRBV10-3	TRBJ2-1	NA	NA	CAIKATGEGNNEQFF	TGTGCCATCAAGGCGACGGGAGAGGGCAACAATGAGCAGTTCTTC
TRBV7-2	TRBJ1-5	NA	NA	CASSWDNNQPQHF	TGTGCCAGCAGCTGGGACAACAATCAGCCCCAGCATTTT
TRBV2	TRBJ2-2	NA	NA	CAGGTAINTGELFF	TGTGCTGGCGGGACAGCAATCAACACCGGGGAGCTGTTTTTT
TRBV15	TRBJ1-3	few	NA	CATSRGRQTISGNTIYF	TGTGCCACCAGCAGAGGCCGACAGACCATCTCTGGAAACACCATATATTTT
TRBV7-8	TRBJ2-7	NA	NA	CASREGNPSYEQYF	TGTGCCAGCAGGGAGGGAAATCCCTCCTACGAGCAGTACTTC
TRBV15	TRBJ2-7	NA	NA	CATSRGRPTYEQYF	TGTGCCACCAGCAGAGGCAGGCCGACCTACGAGCAGTACTTC
TRBV6-5	TRBJ1-1	NA	TRBD1	CASTRTGGSEAFF	TGTGCCAGCACCAGGACAGGGGGCTCTGAAGCTTTCTTT
TRBV6-5	TRBJ2-7	NA	NA	CASSYLAQSSYEQYF	TGTGCCAGCAGTTATCTAGCGCAGAGCTCCTACGAGCAGTACTTC
TRBV7-9	TRBJ2-3	NA	TRBD2	CASSLTSGIADTQYF	TGTGCCAGCAGCTTGACTAGCGGGATAGCAGATACGCAGTATTTT
TRBV18	TRBJ1-2	few	NA	CASSPTDSNYGYTF	TGTGCCAGCTCACCAACCGACTCAAACTATGGCTACACCTTC
TRBV7-9	TRBJ1-3	few	TRBD1	CASSSRQGEKNTIYF	TGTGCCAGCAGCTCGAGACAGGGGGAAAAAAACACCATATATTTT
TRBV9	TRBJ1-1	NA	NA	CASSVTAYTEAFF	TGTGCCAGCAGCGTCACAGCTTACACTGAAGCTTTCTTT
TRBV7-9	TRBJ1-4	few	TRBD1	CAYGGQGVTNEKLFF	TGTGCTTACGGAGGACAGGGAGTAACTAATGAAAAACTGTTTTTT
TRBV7-2	TRBJ2-5	NA	NA	CASSLDRGIGSQYF	TGTGCCAGCAGCTTAGATCGGGGGATAGGGTCCCAGTACTTC
TRBV19	TRBJ1-6	NA	TRBD1	CASSRGGQGGSPLHF	TGTGCCAGTAGTAGGGGTGGACAGGGTGGATCACCCCTCCACTTT
TRBV11-2	TRBJ2-3	few	TRBD2	CASSQLAGGGTDTQYF	TGTGCCAGCAGCCAGCTAGCGGGAGGTGGTACAGATACGCAGTATTTT
TRBV19	TRBJ1-5	NA	TRBD1	CASSIGTGLNQPQHF	TGTGCCAGTAGTATCGGGACAGGGCTCAATCAGCCCCAGCATTTT
TRBV2	TRBJ2-2	NA	NA	CASSELWGGGELFF	TGTGCCAGCAGTGAACTATGGGGAGGCGGGGAGCTGTTTTTT
TRBV7-2	TRBJ2-3	NA	NA	CASSLGLITDTQYF	TGTGCCAGCAGCTTAGGACTGATCACAGATACGCAGTATTTT
TRBV11-2	TRBJ2-5	NA	NA	CASSLVFETQYF	TGTGCCAGCAGCTTAGTATTTGAGACCCAGTACTTC
TRBV14	TRBJ1-1	NA	NA	CASSHWGRGAEAFF	TGTGCCAGCAGCCATTGGGGGAGGGGAGCTGAAGCTTTCTTT
TRBV2	TRBJ2-1	NA	TRBD1	CASSEPKPGTDYNEQFF	TGTGCCAGCAGTGAACCAAAACCGGGGACAGACTACAATGAGCAGTTCTTC
TRBV5-4	TRBJ1-2	NA	NA	CASSLGGGYTF	TGTGCCAGCAGCTTGGGGGGCGGCTACACCTTC
TRBV7-9	TRBJ1-1	NA	NA	CASSLGRQFAEAFF	TGTGCCAGCAGCTTAGGACGACAGTTTGCTGAAGCTTTCTTT
TRBV5-4	TRBJ1-2	NA	TRBD1	CASSRGQGAGKGYGYTF	TGTGCCAGCAGCAGGGGACAGGGGGCGGGGAAGGGCTATGGCTACACCTTC
TRBV10-3	TRBJ1-1	few	NA	CAISERGVNTEAFF	TGTGCCATCAGTGAGCGGGGGGTGAACACTGAAGCTTTCTTT
TRBV28	TRBJ2-7	NA	TRBD2	CATSGLAFSYEQYF	TGTGCCACTTCGGGACTAGCTTTCTCCTACGAGCAGTACTTC
TRBV4-2	TRBJ1-4	NA	NA	CASSQGSPSAEKLFF	TGTGCCAGCAGCCAAGGATCTCCTTCCGCGGAAAAACTGTTTTTT
TRBV5-1	TRBJ2-3	NA	NA	CASSFGQPNGDTQYF	TGCGCCAGCAGCTTTGGACAGCCAAACGGGGATACGCAGTATTTT
TRBV11-1	TRBJ2-1	NA	TRBD2	CASSRTSGNYNEQFF	TGTGCCAGCAGTCGGACTAGCGGAAACTACAATGAGCAGTTCTTC
TRBV27	TRBJ2-1	NA	TRBD2	CASSLFLGPGLAPNEQFF	TGTGCCAGCAGTTTATTTCTCGGGCCGGGACTAGCGCCAAATGAGCAGTTCTTC
TRBV6-5	TRBJ2-7	NA	TRBD1	CASSYPGQGKYF	TGTGCCAGCAGTTATCCGGGACAGGGGAAGTACTTC
TRBV2	TRBJ1-5	NA	NA	CASSVGTRNQPQHF	TGTGCCAGCAGTGTGGGGACTCGTAATCAGCCCCAGCATTTT
TRBV11-3	TRBJ2-1	NA	TRBD2	CASRLTSGSYNEQFF	TGTGCCAGCAGGCTAACTAGCGGGAGCTACAATGAGCAGTTCTTC
TRBV29-1	TRBJ1-2	NA	NA	CSVVDSSYGYTF	TGCAGCGTTGTGGACAGTTCCTATGGCTACACCTTC
TRBV5-8	TRBJ1-3	NA	NA	CASSLGQVSGNTIYF	TGTGCCAGCAGCTTGGGGCAGGTCTCTGGAAACACCATATATTTT
TRBV6-1	TRBJ2-3	NA	TRBD2	CASSVSGRWSTDTQYF	TGTGCCAGCAGTGTTAGCGGGAGATGGAGCACAGATACGCAGTATTTT
TRBV7-7	TRBJ2-1	NA	NA	CASSLGGGNEQFF	TGTGCTAGCAGCTTAGGGGGGGGCAATGAGCAGTTCTTC
TRBV28	TRBJ2-7	NA	NA	CASSLLGGNEQYF	TGTGCCAGCAGCCTCCTGGGGGGAAACGAGCAGTACTTC
TRBV15	TRBJ2-1	NA	NA	CATGSWGNEQFF	TGTGCCACCGGGAGTTGGGGCAATGAGCAGTTCTTC
TRBV25-1	TRBJ1-1	NA	NA	CASSESRGPTEAFF	TGTGCCAGCAGTGAATCCCGGGGTCCCACTGAAGCTTTCTTT
TRBV28	TRBJ1-4	NA	TRBD1	CASSWDRFNEKLFF	TGTGCCAGCAGTTGGGACAGATTTAATGAAAAACTGTTTTTT
TRBV7-2	TRBJ2-1	NA	NA	CASSLGASWNEQFF	TGTGCCAGCAGCTTAGGGGCTAGCTGGAATGAGCAGTTCTTC
TRBV7-9	TRBJ2-1	NA	NA	CASSPNWEQFF	TGTGCCAGCAGCCCCAACTGGGAGCAGTTCTTC
TRBV5-4	TRBJ2-1	NA	TRBD1	CASSNYRGSSSYNEQFF	TGTGCCAGCAGTAATTACAGGGGTTCAAGCTCCTACAATGAGCAGTTCTTC
TRBV4-1	TRBJ2-2	NA	TRBD1	CASSQRGQGAGELFF	TGCGCCAGCAGCCAGCGTGGGCAGGGGGCCGGGGAGCTGTTTTTT
TRBV2	TRBJ1-3	NA	NA	CASSRESSGNTIYF	TGTGCCAGCAGTCGGGAGAGCTCTGGAAACACCATATATTTT
TRBV6-5	TRBJ2-2	NA	TRBD1	CASSRTGGSTGELFF	TGTGCCAGCAGCAGGACAGGGGGGAGCACCGGGGAGCTGTTTTTT
TRBV11-2	TRBJ1-2	NA	NA	CASSIPGYGYTF	TGTGCCAGCAGCATCCCAGGGTATGGCTACACCTTC